The clone carrying this TCR beta chain was picked up many times. Its antigen is not known. These data originate in a study of early T cells in non-severe SARS-CoV-2 infection. Study summary: Investigators sequenced bulk RNA drawn from unsorted whole blood, and chains remained unpaired.

Study-level points and caveats: There was a bias toward anti-spike CD8 responses in VDJdb matching, which missed private and CD4 specificities.

This CDR3 comprises 11 residues. Per the germline V gene, CDR1 is DFQATT and CDR2 is SNEGSKA (reference sequence). Trimming pared 3 bases from V and 7 bases from J, leaving 10 bases between. Unique molecular identifiers (one per individual cDNA molecule) were attached. One entry per CDR3 protein, called by TCRdb with MiXCR from the 5' RACE reads. The data show roughly 26,000 distinct CDR3 sequences, about 3.8% seen once. Source material: whole blood. The V and J genes are TRBV20-1 and TRBJ2-7; D is undetermined. This sequence originates from an adult who was a healthcare worker with PCR-confirmed SARS-CoV-2 infection or an uninfected control (not recorded which). The CDR3 is CSASSPLEQYF. CDR3 nucleotides: TGCAGTGCTAGCTCACCTCTGGAGCAGTACTTC.